The next 26 T cell receptor beta chains were all read from a single sample in a study of cytomegalovirus exposure and HLA in healthy donors. The PCR contained 60 Vbeta and 13 Jbeta primers. Using immunoSEQ multiplex PCR, the repertoire was profiled, and TCRdb retains in-frame clones only, with some absent. Of 150,000 to 200,000 clones listed, 87% are singletons. Sequences were obtained from PBMCs. These receptors were taken from a girl younger than two in good health and CMV-seronegative.

The count of this clone is one. The genes are TRBV23-1 and TRBJ1-2, with unresolved D. TRBV23-1 is given ORF status, its function remaining uncertain. This CDR3 has 9 residues. Trimming shortened V by 11 bases and J by 8 bases, and 9 bases separated the two germline ends. Here the CDR3 DNA reads TGCGCCCGGCGAGGGGGCTACACCTTC. Translated, it gives CARRGGYTF.

The rearrangement joins TRBV19 to TRBJ2-2, with 7 bases that match TRBD1. This CDR3 spans 14 amino acids. CDR1 is LNHDA, CDR2 SQIVND, per germline (reference sequence). The J segment lost 2 bases and the V segment lost 8 bases, leaving 5 bases of the junction unmatched. Here the CDR3 reads CASRTGHNTGELFF. DNA of the CDR3: TGTGCCAGTCGGACAGGCCATAACACCGGGGAGCTGTTTTTT.

V usage is TRBV5-1 and J usage is TRBJ2-7, with 7 bases matching TRBD2. There are 14 residues in the CDR3. Losses at the gene ends were 3 bases for V and 0 bases for J; bases not matched to a gene: 3. CDR1 and CDR2 (germline): SGHRS, YFSETQ. This chain's CDR3 is CASSSSGASYEQYF. DNA for the CDR3: TGCGCCAGCAGCTCGAGCGGGGCCTCCTACGAGCAGTACTTC.

The chain has TRBV5-6 and TRBJ1-1, with a weak D call TRBD1 (5 bases). The germline CDR1 and CDR2 sequences are SGHDT and YYEEEE. The CDR3 is 11 residues long. Trimming took off 4 bases at V and 11 bases at J, with 12 bases between the two ends. CDR3 coding DNA: TGTGCCAGCAGCAACCAGGGTACGGCTTTCTTT. It is translated as CASSNQGTAFF.

The CDR3 protein is CASSARTGFYNEQFF. CDR3 nucleotide sequence: TGTGCCAGCAGTGCACGGACAGGGTTCTACAATGAGCAGTTCTTC. The chain carries TRBV2 and TRBJ2-1, with 8 bases fitting TRBD1. The CDR3 sequence is 15 residues long. The germline V gene encodes CDR1 SNHLY and CDR2 FYNNEI. V lost 4 bases to trimming and J lost 3 bases; unmatched junction nucleotides: 5.

The V and J genes are TRBV13 and TRBJ2-7, with 8 bases that match TRBD2. Germline V gene lookup returns CDR1 PRHDT and CDR2 FYEKMQ (reference sequence). With V trimmed by 4 bases and J by 4 bases, 6 bases remained unmatched. This CDR3 has 14 residues. The CDR3: CASSWLAGRYEQYF. The CDR3 nucleotides are TGTGCCAGCAGCTGGTTAGCGGGAAGGTACGAGCAGTACTTC.

A few counts support this clone. The chain links TRBV6-5 to TRBJ1-5, with 7 bases aligning to TRBD1. Germline CDR1 reads MNHEY; CDR2 reads SVGAGI. Trimming took 6 bases from V and 4 from J; bases not matched to a gene: 9. CDR3 length equals 15 residues. In DNA, the CDR3 is TGTGCCAGCAGCCCAAACAGGGGCGGTAATCAGCCCCAGCATTTT. This sequence encodes CASSPNRGGNQPQHF.

This sequence joins TRBV6-4 and TRBJ2-1; tentatively, D is TRBD1 (5 bases). The CDR3 is made up of 14 amino acids. Germline CDR1 reads MRHNA; CDR2 reads SNTAGT. With 3 bases removed from V and 7 bases from J, the gap between germline ends came to 13 bases. The CDR3 DNA reads TGTGCCAGCAGTGAAACAGGAACCCAGAATGAGCAGTTCTTC. This gives the protein CASSETGTQNEQFF.

The genes are TRBV19 and TRBJ1-5, with D uncertain. Trimming removed 3 bases at V and 2 bases at J, with 14 bases between. CDR3 size: 16 residues. Germline CDR1 LNHDA, CDR2 SQIVND (reference sequence). The CDR3 loop reads CASSMKAGIGNQPQHF. The CDR3 bases are TGTGCCAGTAGTATGAAGGCAGGAATCGGCAATCAGCCCCAGCATTTT.

In the case of this clone: The junction departs from the called germline gene at one end, perhaps through a read error. The DNA for the CDR3 is TGTTCCAGCAGCTTCGCAGATAACACTGAAGCTTTCTTT. This codes for CSSSFADNTEAFF. V gene TRBV7-9 combines with J gene TRBJ1-1; no firm D call. The CDR3 has 13 amino acids. Germline V lookup: CDR1 SEHNR, CDR2 FQNEAQ (reference sequence).

The chain joins TRBV6-5 to TRBJ1-2, with a weak D call TRBD1 (5 bases). The V gene lost 7 bases and the J gene lost 10 bases, with 13 bases spanning the gap. The germline gives CDR1 MNHEY, CDR2 SVGAGI. The CDR3 sequence is 11 residues long. The CDR3 bases are TGTGCCAGCACTCAGGGCAGCGACTACACCTTC. The encoded protein is CASTQGSDYTF.

V and J are TRBV6-6 and TRBJ2-6, with D tentatively TRBD1 (5 bases). Germline CDR1 and CDR2: MNHNY and SVGAGI (reference sequence). Deletions cut 5 bases from V and 4 bases from J, with 12 bases between. This CDR3 is 15 amino acids long. The chain's CDR3 is CASSDTGSGANVLTF. For the CDR3, the DNA is TGTGCCAGCAGTGATACAGGATCGGGGGCCAACGTCCTGACTTTC.

The chain couples TRBV21-1 to TRBJ1-5; TRBD1, the table's D call, lacks a check against the DNA. TRBV21-1 is deemed a pseudogene. The CDR3 totals 16 residues. The CDR3 spells CASSKNRGMGNQPQHF. The DNA of the CDR3 is TGTGCCAGCAGCAAAAACAGGGGCATGGGAAATCAGCCCCAGCATTTT.

CDR3: CASSQGLAETYEQYF. The CDR3 DNA reads TGCGCCAGCAGCCAGGGACTAGCGGAAACCTACGAGCAGTACTTC. The V and J genes are TRBV5-1 and TRBJ2-5; 11 bases are shared with TRBD2. The better agreement between TRBJ2-7 and the DNA end casts doubt on the J call. Germline V gives CDR1 SGHRS, CDR2 YFSETQ. The CDR3 loop spans 15 amino acids.

V and J are TRBV10-3 and TRBJ2-2; the match to TRBD1 covers 7 bases. V trimming: 8 bases; J trimming: 7 bases; junction bases outside the gene matches: 7. CDR3 size: 13 residues. Germline assignment: CDR1 ENHRY and CDR2 SYGVKD. CDR3 nucleotides: TGTGCCATCCCGACAGGGTCAAACGGGGAGCTGTTTTTT. Translating gives CAIPTGSNGELFF.

J is TRBJ2-1 and V is TRBV9, with D possibly being TRBD1 (5 bases). V lost 4 bases, J lost 6 bases, and 14 bases lay in between. Germline CDR1 reads SGDLS; CDR2 reads YYNGEE. This CDR3 is built from 14 residues. The CDR3 here is CASSLDSQGNEQFF. CDR3 nucleotide sequence: TGTGCCAGCAGCCTCGACAGCCAGGGCAATGAGCAGTTCTTC.

The J gene is TRBJ2-7, the V gene TRBV7-6; D not certain. The CDR3 consists of 14 residues. From germline, CDR1 is SGHVS and CDR2 FNYEAQ. V lost 5 bases and J lost 6, with 17 bases in between. The CDR3 sequence is CASSTSLLNSEQYF. The CDR3, as DNA: TGTGCCAGCAGCACCTCACTCTTGAATTCCGAGCAGTACTTC.

V gene TRBV29-1 combines with J gene TRBJ1-1; D is unresolved. Germline V gene data show CDR1 as SQVTM and CDR2 as ANQGSEA. The CDR3 is 13 amino acids. V dropped 3 bases and J dropped 2 bases, with 10 bases sitting between them. In nucleotides, the CDR3 is TGCAGCGTTGAGGACTATTCTAACACTGAAGCTTTCTTT. It translates to CSVEDYSNTEAFF. Variable domain in full (rest from reference TRBV29-1 and TRBJ1-1): SAVISQKPSRDICQRGTSLTIQCQVDSQVTMMFWYRQQPGQSLTLIATANQGSEATYESGFVIDKFPISRPNLTFSTLTVSNMSPEDSSIYLCSVEDYSNTEAFFGQGTRLTVV.

The chain combines TRBV19 with TRBJ2-3; D is ambiguous. The germline CDR1 and CDR2 sequences are LNHDA and SQIVND (reference sequence). The length of the CDR3 is 11 residues. With 11 bases removed from V and 4 bases from J, the gap between germline ends came to 10 bases. The CDR3 loop is CAHCPADTQYF. CDR3 in DNA: TGTGCCCACTGCCCGGCAGATACGCAGTATTTT.

The chain uses TRBV5-1 and TRBJ1-2, with 8 bases fitting TRBD1. This CDR3 has 16 residues. V lost 4 bases, J lost 4 bases, and 12 bases stayed unmatched. CDR1 is SGHRS and CDR2 is YFSETQ in the germline V gene. The CDR3 coding sequence is TGCGCCAGCAGCCGGGACAGTTCAGGGGGCGTCTATGGCTACACCTTC. Residues: CASSRDSSGGVYGYTF.

The J gene is TRBJ2-5, the V gene TRBV5-1; 11 bases line up with TRBD1. Germline values: CDR1 SGHRS, CDR2 YFSETQ. V trimming: 4 bases; J trimming: 0 bases; junction bases outside the gene matches: 8. CDR3 size: 17 residues. Here the CDR3 DNA reads TGCGCCAGCAGCCCAGGGACAGGGGGGTCTTACCAAGAGACCCAGTACTTC. Protein sequence: CASSPGTGGSYQETQYF.

Written as DNA, the CDR3 is TGTGCCAGCAGAACTAGTTCCCCCACAGATACGCAGTATTTT. It encodes CASRTSSPTDTQYF. The V gene is TRBV27, the J gene TRBJ2-3, with a weak D call TRBD2 (5 bases). Germline V gene lookup returns CDR1 MNHEY and CDR2 SMNVEV (reference sequence). Between the trimmed V and J ends, which lost 6 bases and 2 bases, there was a span of 12 bases. CDR3 length: 14 amino acids.

The chain carries TRBV4-2 and TRBJ2-2; TRBD2 matches 8 bases. V lost 2 bases to trimming and J lost 5 bases; unmatched junction nucleotides: 1. The germline V gene encodes CDR1 LGHNA and CDR2 YNFKEQ. This CDR3 has 14 amino acids. The chain's CDR3 is CASSQQRETGELFF. The DNA of the CDR3 is TGTGCCAGCAGCCAACAGCGGGAGACCGGGGAGCTGTTTTTT.

This clone has just one count. The chain uses TRBV29-1 and TRBJ2-3; 7 bases align to TRBD1. The CDR3 runs to 13 residues. J lost 3 bases, V lost 5 bases, and 5 bases had no gene match. Germline CDR1 SQVTM, CDR2 ANQGSEA. CDR3 sequence: CSVRQGSTDTQYF. DNA for the CDR3: TGCAGCGTTAGACAGGGTTCGACAGATACGCAGTATTTT.

The chain uses TRBV4-3 and TRBJ2-7; 9 nucleotides line up with TRBD2. The CDR3 runs to 15 residues. The J segment lost 4 bases and the V segment lost 1 base, leaving 5 bases of the junction unmatched. Germline CDR1 LGHNA, CDR2 YSLEER. The DNA of the CDR3 is TGCGCCAGCAGCCAAGTGGCTAGCGGGAAGTACGAGCAGTACTTC. Translation gives CASSQVASGKYEQYF.

This chain uses TRBV7-9 with TRBJ2-5, with 7 bases lining up with TRBD2. Germline values: CDR1 SEHNR, CDR2 FQNEAQ (reference sequence). This CDR3 contains 15 residues. V gave up 4 bases and J gave up 3 bases; unmatched junction bases: 8. CDR3 region: CASSSKAGPKETQYF. In DNA form, the CDR3 reads TGTGCCAGCAGCTCTAAAGCGGGACCAAAAGAGACCCAGTACTTC.